The 2 T cell receptor beta chains below come from one sample, sequenced in a study of blood T cell repertoires in COVID-19. Clones were read by immunoSEQ multiplex PCR, and TCRdb kept only the in-frame ones, dropping some. Among fewer than 95,000 clones listed, about three quarters were seen once. Material: peripheral blood. The receptor source for this set is a woman aged 80 or older with acute or convalescent COVID-19.

The V call is TRBV6-6, the J call TRBJ1-1, with TRBD1 matching over 9 bases. V lost 5 bases, J lost 1 base, and 5 bases stayed unmatched. The germline V gene has CDR1 MNHNY and CDR2 SVGAGI (reference sequence). This CDR3 has 15 residues. DNA for the CDR3: TGTGCCAGCAGTAACCCGGGACAGGGGAACACTGAAGCTTTCTTT. It encodes CASSNPGQGNTEAFF.

The CDR3 DNA sequence: TGTGCCAGCTCCCAGGGGAGGGTCTATGGCTACACCTTC. Translating it yields CASSQGRVYGYTF. The chain carries TRBV18 and TRBJ1-2; tentative D call: TRBD1 (6 bases). The CDR3 is made up of 13 amino acids. V lost 6 bases and J 4 bases, leaving 12 bases between the germline ends. From germline, CDR1 is KGHSH and CDR2 LQKENI.